Each of the 21 T cell receptor beta chains below was sequenced from the same sample in a study of blood T cell repertoires in COVID-19. Method: immunoSEQ multiplex PCR; TCRdb's copy keeps in-frame clones and lacks some. The repertoire has roughly 570,000 clones, about 89% of them found once; the top ten carry roughly 7.3%. Sequencing input: peripheral blood. The receptor set was obtained from a woman aged 50 to 60 with COVID-19, enrolled during active disease.

The chain carries TRBV7-9 and TRBJ1-1; TRBD1 aligns across 11 bases. The CDR3 is 15 amino acids. The germline V gene has CDR1 SEHNR and CDR2 FQNEAQ (reference sequence). With 5 bases clipped from V and 3 bases from J, the junction kept 5 bases outside the gene matches. This chain's CDR3 is CASSRDRGKDTEAFF. CDR3 sequence (DNA): TGTGCCAGCAGCCGGGACAGGGGGAAGGACACTGAAGCTTTCTTT.

The rearrangement uses TRBV5-1 and TRBJ1-3; TRBD1 matches 8 bases. Trimming took 4 bases from V and 2 from J; bases not matched to a gene: 8. The CDR3 is 16 residues long. Germline CDR1 and CDR2: SGHRS and YFSETQ. Written as DNA, the CDR3 is TGCGCCAGCAGCCTCCGGACAGGGACGACTGGAAACACCATATATTTT. Protein: CASSLRTGTTGNTIYF.

The chain uses TRBV4-1 and TRBJ2-3, with 11 bases aligning to TRBD2. The CDR3 extends over 16 amino acids. Trimming at V came to 3 bases and at J to 4 bases, leaving 6 bases not matched to a gene. The germline V gene encodes CDR1 MGHRA and CDR2 YSYEKL. Here the CDR3 DNA reads TGCGCCAGCAGCCATCCATCTAGCGGGGGGCCAGATACGCAGTATTTT. Protein sequence: CASSHPSSGGPDTQYF.

The chain has TRBV30 and TRBJ1-2; 10 nucleotides align to TRBD1. The germline V gene encodes CDR1 GTSNPN and CDR2 SVGIG (reference sequence). This CDR3 has 13 amino acids. Losses at the gene ends were 8 bases for V and 4 bases for J; bases not matched to a gene: 7. CDR3 region: CAGGQGSPYGYTF. The CDR3 DNA reads as TGTGCCGGGGGACAGGGGAGCCCCTATGGCTACACCTTC. Together with reference TRBV30 and TRBJ1-2, the CDR3 gives the full variable domain: SQTIHQWPATLVQPVGSPLSLECTVEGTSNPNLYWYRQAAGRGLQLLFYSVGIGQISSEVPQNLSASRPQDRQFILSSKKLLLSDSGFYLCAGGQGSPYGYTFGSGTRLTVV.

CDR3 DNA: TGTGCCAGCTCACCTGAGACAGGGGAGATTGGCTACACCTTC. Its protein product is CASSPETGEIGYTF. The J gene is TRBJ1-2, the V gene TRBV18; TRBD1 matches at 8 bases. Trimming cost V 3 bases and J 7 bases; bases outside gene matches: 7. Germline loops: CDR1 KGHSH, CDR2 LQKENI. The CDR3 contains 14 residues.

The sample holds one count of this clone. The J gene is TRBJ2-7, the V gene TRBV3-1 (or the pseudogene TRBV3-2); TRBD2 matches at 10 bases. From germline, CDR1 is LGHDT and CDR2 YNNKEL (reference sequence). The CDR3 contains 20 residues. The V gene end was trimmed by 4 bases and the J gene end by 0 bases; junction bases not matched to a gene: 18. The DNA for the CDR3 is TGTGCCAGCAGCCCAACCCCCCGGGCTAGCGGGGGCCTAGACTCCTACGAGCAGTACTTC. Its protein product is CASSPTPRASGGLDSYEQYF.

V gene TRBV27 combines with J gene TRBJ2-7, with 7 bases that match TRBD2. CDR1 and CDR2 from the germline V gene are MNHEY and SMNVEV (reference sequence). CDR3 length equals 14 residues. After removal of 4 bases from V and 2 bases from J, the junction contained 5 bases not matched to a gene. CDR3 coding DNA: TGTGCCAGCAGTTCGAGCGGGGTGGCCTACGAGCAGTACTTC. The encoded protein is CASSSSGVAYEQYF.

The V call is TRBV2, the J call TRBJ1-6; D gene uncertain. This CDR3 has 13 amino acids. The germline CDR1 and CDR2 sequences are SNHLY and FYNNEI. V gave up 6 bases and J gave up 7 bases, with 10 bases separating them. CDR3 protein: CASRGGYNSPLHF. For the CDR3, the DNA is TGTGCCAGCAGGGGCGGGTACAATTCACCCCTCCACTTT.

The rearrangement uses TRBV2 and TRBJ1-4; no firm D call. V dropped 2 bases and J dropped 2 bases, with 6 bases sitting between them. Germline V gene lookup returns CDR1 SNHLY and CDR2 FYNNEI. The CDR3 runs 14 residues. In DNA, the CDR3 is TGTGCCAGCAGTGAATCGGGGACTAATGAAAAACTGTTTTTT. Protein: CASSESGTNEKLFF.

This chain links TRBV9 with TRBJ1-6, with TRBD1 as a possible D gene (6 bases). Germline lookup yields CDR1 SGDLS and CDR2 YYNGEE. V gave up 2 bases and J gave up 10 bases, with 13 bases separating them. This CDR3 has 14 amino acids. The CDR3 reads CASSVRDTTSPLHF. Here the CDR3 DNA reads TGTGCCAGCAGCGTCCGGGACACGACCTCACCCCTCCACTTT.

The chain couples TRBV10-3 to TRBJ1-2; TRBD1 aligns across 8 bases. Per the germline V gene, CDR1 is ENHRY and CDR2 is SYGVKD. Trimming took 5 bases from V and 2 from J; bases not matched to a gene: 1. The CDR3 runs to 13 residues. Written as DNA, the CDR3 is TGTGCCATCAGTCAGGGGGCGAACTATGGCTACACCTTC. It is translated as CAISQGANYGYTF.

CDR3 sequence: CATKPRTGDTGELFF. The CDR3 DNA reads TGTGCCACCAAACCTCGGACAGGGGACACCGGGGAGCTGTTTTTT. The chain joins TRBV19 to TRBJ2-2; 9 bases fit TRBD1. The CDR3 spans 15 residues. CDR1 is LNHDA, CDR2 SQIVND, per germline (reference sequence). After removal of 10 bases from V and 3 bases from J, the junction contained 9 bases not matched to a gene.

The V gene is TRBV13, the J gene TRBJ2-7; no firm D call. The CDR3 loop spans 13 amino acids. Germline V gives CDR1 PRHDT, CDR2 FYEKMQ (reference sequence). The germline V and J ends were trimmed by 3 bases and 3 bases, with 9 bases remaining between them. The CDR3 bases are TGTGCCAGCAGCTTGGGCAGAAACTACGAGCAGTACTTC. This gives the protein CASSLGRNYEQYF.

The rearrangement uses TRBV10-1 and TRBJ2-7, with 7 bases aligning to TRBD2. The ends lost 0 bases at V and 7 bases at J; junction bases unmatched: 15. CDR3 length: 17 amino acids. Germline-derived CDR1 and CDR2 are WNHNN and SYGVQD (reference sequence). The CDR3 DNA is TGCGCCAGCAGTGAGTCAGTGGGCGAACGCGGGGGTTGGGAGCAGTACTTC. Translation: CASSESVGERGGWEQYF.

J is TRBJ2-1 and V is TRBV6-5; D might be TRBD2 (6 bases). Per germline, CDR1 MNHEY and CDR2 SVGAGI. Trimming cost V 8 bases and J 7 bases, with 18 bases left between them. CDR3 size: 14 residues. DNA of the CDR3: TGTGCCAGCCTTAGTGGGGGGTCTTATAATGAGCAGTTCTTC. Its translation is CASLSGGSYNEQFF.

The rearrangement uses TRBV21-1 and TRBJ1-1. TRBV21-1 is a known pseudogene. The CDR3 contains 19 residues. In nucleotides, the CDR3 is TGTGCCAGCAGCAAAGGGAACGGCGCGGGGTGGGGGGTGAACACTGAAGCTTTCTTT. It codes for CASSKGNGAGWGVNTEAFF.

This sequence joins TRBV9 and TRBJ2-5; TRBD1 matches at 9 bases. The length of the CDR3 is 16 residues. Germline V lookup: CDR1 SGDLS, CDR2 YYNGEE. The V gene end was trimmed by 5 bases and the J gene end by 5 bases; junction bases not matched to a gene: 13. This chain's CDR3 is CASSRAGTGSQETQYF. CDR3 DNA: TGTGCCAGCAGTAGAGCCGGGACAGGGAGTCAGGAGACCCAGTACTTC. The full variable domain, with the rest looked up from reference TRBV9 and TRBJ2-5, is DSGVTQTPKHLITATGQRVTLRCSPRSGDLSVYWYQQSLDQGLQFLIQYYNGEERAKGNILERFSAQQFPDLHSELNLSSLELGDSALYFCASSRAGTGSQETQYFGPGTRLLVL.

The V and J genes are TRBV19 and TRBJ1-4; D may be TRBD1 (6 bases). V was clipped by 3 bases and J by 12 bases, with 17 bases between them. Germline CDR1 is LNHDA and CDR2 is SQIVND (reference sequence). The CDR3 totals 14 residues. This CDR3 reads CASSIETVEGELFF. CDR3 DNA: TGTGCCAGTAGTATTGAGACAGTCGAGGGGGAACTGTTTTTT.

V gene TRBV5-1 combines with J gene TRBJ1-1; the D is unclear. The CDR3 consists of 15 residues. Germline assignment: CDR1 SGHRS and CDR2 YFSETQ. V dropped 8 bases and J dropped 1 base, with 18 bases sitting between them. Written as DNA, the CDR3 is TGCGCCAGTTTGCTTGGTACCGGCGGGAACACTGAAGCTTTCTTT. This gives the protein CASLLGTGGNTEAFF. Complete variable domain (other parts from reference TRBV5-1 and TRBJ1-1): KAGVTQTPRYLIKTRGQQVTLSCSPISGHRSVSWYQQTPGQGLQFLFEYFSETQRNKGNFPGRFSGRQFSNSRSEMNVSTLELGDSALYLCASLLGTGGNTEAFFGQGTRLTVV.

The V call is TRBV21-1, the J call TRBJ2-6; the D call TRBD2 from the table was never checked on the DNA. TRBV21-1 is reported as a pseudogene. The CDR3 consists of 18 residues. The CDR3 is CASRLTGGAHSGANVLTF. CDR3 coding DNA: TGTGCCAGCAGACTCACTGGGGGGGCCCACTCTGGGGCCAACGTCCTGACTTTC.

The genes are TRBV5-5 and TRBJ1-5, with D perhaps TRBD1 (6 bases). The CDR3 contains 14 residues. V lost 4 bases, J lost 4 bases, and 12 bases lay in between. From germline, CDR1 is SGHKS and CDR2 YYEKEE (reference sequence). CDR3 protein: CASSLDSLNQPQHF. For the CDR3, the DNA is TGTGCCAGCAGCCTGGACAGCCTGAATCAGCCCCAGCATTTT.